Each of the 21 T cell receptor beta chains below was sequenced from the same sample in a study of shared clonotypes between healthy human individuals. Libraries were prepared by immunoSEQ multiplex PCR; TCRdb keeps only in-frame clonotypes and omits some of them. The profile shows roughly 1 million clones, approximately 80% of them singletons. Sequencing was done on a sample of memory CD4+ T cells from PBMCs. Sample subset: CD45RA-negative fraction. The receptors derive from a man younger than 30 in good health. Some clones in this sample may be carry-over from other donors' samples.

The CDR3 DNA sequence: TGCGCCAGCAGCCAAGATCGTGGGACAGGGGATACAGATACGCAGTATTTT. Its protein is CASSQDRGTGDTDTQYF. This rearrangement joins TRBV4-3 to TRBJ2-3; 10 nucleotides line up with TRBD1. Per the germline V gene, CDR1 is LGHNA and CDR2 is YSLEER. V lost 0 bases, J lost 3 bases, and 6 bases stayed unmatched. The CDR3 length is 17 residues.

V is TRBV9 and J is TRBJ2-7; D possibly corresponds to TRBD2 (5 bases). The CDR3 covers 16 residues. V gave up 3 bases and J gave up 6 bases, with 22 bases separating them. The germline CDR1 and CDR2 sequences are SGDLS and YYNGEE. In nucleotides, the CDR3 is TGTGCCAGCAGCGCCGAGGAACTAGAGCGGTCCGGCGAGCAGTACTTC. Protein product: CASSAEELERSGEQYF.

This chain connects TRBV21-1 to TRBJ2-7; the D call of TRBD2 is as the table states it, not checked on the DNA. TRBV21-1 is described as a pseudogene. The CDR3 spans 15 residues. CDR3: CASSEREPPLYEQYF. The DNA of the CDR3 is TGTGCCAGCAGCGAGCGGGAGCCCCCCCTTTACGAGCAGTACTTC.

In this sample, this clone turned up once. This chain links TRBV6-1 with TRBJ2-7; D not certain. V gave up 8 bases and J gave up 3 bases, with 14 bases separating them. This CDR3 comprises 13 residues. Germline V CDR1 and CDR2: MNHNS, SASEGT. The DNA for the CDR3 is TGTGCCAGCCGTTGGATTTCTTACTACGAGCAGTACTTC. This translates into CASRWISYYEQYF.

The chain uses TRBV4-1 and TRBJ1-2, with D hard to call. Between the trimmed V and J ends, which lost 1 base and 5 bases, there was a span of 23 bases. CDR3 length: 18 amino acids. CDR1 and CDR2 (germline): MGHRA, YSYEKL. The chain's CDR3 is CASSQVIRSHTHKYGYTF. DNA for the CDR3: TGCGCCAGCAGCCAAGTGATTCGGTCTCACACCCACAAATATGGCTACACCTTC.

The rearrangement joins TRBV5-4 to TRBJ1-2, with 7 bases identical to TRBD1. The V segment lost 4 bases and the J segment 4 bases; nucleotides outside the gene matches: 4. The CDR3 runs to 13 residues. Germline V CDR1 and CDR2: SGHNT, YYREEE (reference sequence). The CDR3 nucleotides are TGTGCCAGCAGCGTAGACAGGGCCTATGGCTACACCTTC. Protein: CASSVDRAYGYTF. Full variable domain (outside the CDR3, taken from reference TRBV5-4 and TRBJ1-2): ETGVTQSPTHLIKTRGQQVTLRCSSQSGHNTVSWYQQALGQGPQFIFQYYREEENGRGNFPPRFSGLQFPNYSSELNVNALELDDSALYLCASSVDRAYGYTFGSGTRLTVV.

The chain links TRBV7-9 to TRBJ1-3; 10 bases line up with TRBD1. Losses at the gene ends were 6 bases for V and 2 bases for J; bases not matched to a gene: 4. The CDR3 is 15 amino acids. The germline V gene has CDR1 SEHNR and CDR2 FQNEAQ (reference sequence). The CDR3 loop is CASRRTGGTGNTIYF. The CDR3 bases are TGTGCCAGCAGGAGGACAGGGGGGACTGGAAACACCATATATTTT.

The V call is TRBV7-2, the J call TRBJ2-7; 10 bases are a match to TRBD1. The CDR3 is made up of 15 amino acids. CDR1 and CDR2 from the germline V gene are SGHTA and FQGNSA. The J segment lost 0 bases and the V segment lost 4 bases, leaving 3 bases of the junction unmatched. The CDR3 loop reads CASSYGQGGSYEQYF. The CDR3 region has the DNA TGTGCCAGCAGCTATGGACAGGGGGGCTCCTACGAGCAGTACTTC.

This chain uses TRBV5-6 with TRBJ2-5; either TRBD1 or TRBD2 may fit D (5 bases each). The ends were cut back, 4 bases at V and 5 bases at J, with 18 bases in the middle. CDR3 length equals 15 residues. Germline CDR1 and CDR2: SGHDT and YYEEEE. The DNA for the CDR3 is TGTGCCAGCAGCCCACTGGCCGGGGCCGGGGAGACCCAGTACTTC. It specifies CASSPLAGAGETQYF.

In its sample, this clone was seen a few times. This same CDR3 is encoded by further DNA sequences in the sample. The chain joins TRBV4-2 to TRBJ2-1; D might be TRBD1 or TRBD2, each matching 6 bases. CDR3 length: 15 residues. Germline V gene sequence: CDR1 LGHNA, CDR2 YNFKEQ. Trimming pared 0 bases from V and 9 bases from J, leaving 15 bases between. The CDR3 reads CASSQDRDGGGEQFF. For the CDR3, the DNA is TGTGCCAGCAGCCAAGACCGGGACGGGGGCGGTGAGCAGTTCTTC.

This clone was observed a handful of times. Other DNA sequences from this sample encode an identical CDR3 as well. The chain carries TRBV9 and TRBJ1-1, with D unresolved. The CDR3 has 13 residues. Germline V gene data show CDR1 as SGDLS and CDR2 as YYNGEE. V lost 2 bases and J lost 2, with 7 bases in between. The CDR3 loop reads CASSVGSNTEAFF. Written as DNA, the CDR3 is TGTGCCAGCAGCGTCGGCAGCAACACTGAAGCTTTCTTT.

The gene calls are TRBV10-3 and TRBJ2-2; no firm D call. Germline CDR1 is ENHRY and CDR2 is SYGVKD. This CDR3 is 11 amino acids long. V was cut by 6 bases and J by 5 bases, with 4 bases left in between. The CDR3 sequence is CAIRQTGELFF. In nucleotides, the CDR3 is TGTGCCATCAGACAAACCGGGGAGCTGTTTTTT.

About this clone itself: The sample has other DNA sequences that encode this CDR3 too. The V gene is TRBV7-2, the J gene TRBJ2-7, with D possibly being TRBD1 (6 bases). Germline V lookup: CDR1 SGHTA, CDR2 FQGNSA. With 1 base removed from V and 3 bases from J, the gap between germline ends came to 10 bases. The CDR3 runs 14 residues. DNA for the CDR3: TGTGCCAGCAGCTTAGGGACAGCCAACTACGAGCAGTACTTC. It translates to CASSLGTANYEQYF.

This clone appeared once. The chain has TRBV5-4 and TRBJ2-3, with 7 bases that match TRBD2. The CDR3 has 14 residues. Per the germline V gene, CDR1 is SGHNT and CDR2 is YYREEE (reference sequence). The V segment lost 5 bases and the J segment 2 bases; nucleotides outside the gene matches: 5. CDR3 DNA: TGTGCCAGCAGTGGACTAGGCTTCACAGATACGCAGTATTTT. It specifies CASSGLGFTDTQYF.

The chain uses TRBV11-2 and TRBJ1-6, with 10 bases identical to TRBD1. Trimming at V came to 5 bases and at J to 7 bases, leaving 2 bases not matched to a gene. CDR3 length: 14 amino acids. The germline V gene has CDR1 SGHAT and CDR2 FQNNGV. The CDR3 region has the DNA TGTGCCAGCAGCCCGGACAGGGGGAATTCACCCCTCCACTTT. Translation: CASSPDRGNSPLHF.

The chain links TRBV19 to TRBJ1-4; maybe TRBD1 (6 bases). The germline V gene encodes CDR1 LNHDA and CDR2 SQIVND (reference sequence). The CDR3 spans 14 residues. Trimming pared 5 bases from V and 5 bases from J, leaving 12 bases between. DNA of the CDR3: TGTGCCAGTAGTGGGGGCCGATCCAATGAAAAACTGTTTTTT. Translation gives CASSGGRSNEKLFF. Full variable domain (rest looked up from reference TRBV19 and TRBJ1-4): DGGITQSPKYLFRKEGQNVTLSCEQNLNHDAMYWYRQDPGQGLRLIYYSQIVNDFQKGDIAEGYSVSREKKESFPLTVTSAQKNPTAFYLCASSGGRSNEKLFFGSGTQLSVL.

This clone was counted only a few times. The chain carries TRBV7-3 and TRBJ2-5; D possibly corresponds to TRBD2 (6 bases). Near its end, the DNA agrees better with TRBJ2-7, so the J call may be wrong. The CDR3 is made up of 15 amino acids. Germline CDR1 and CDR2: SGHTA and FQGTGA. CDR3 amino acids: CASSSQGGEAYEQYF. CDR3 in DNA: TGTGCCAGCAGCTCTCAAGGCGGGGAAGCCTACGAGCAGTACTTC.

V and J are TRBV6-6 and TRBJ2-7; D is unclear. The germline V gene has CDR1 MNHNY and CDR2 SVGAGI (reference sequence). With 0 bases removed from V and 6 bases from J, the gap between germline ends came to 6 bases. The CDR3 extends over 12 amino acids. CDR3 residues: CASSYSNGEQYF. In DNA form, the CDR3 reads TGTGCCAGCAGTTACTCGAACGGCGAGCAGTACTTC.

The V gene is TRBV11-1, the J gene TRBJ2-7; no firm D call. Germline loops: CDR1 SGHAT, CDR2 FQDESV (reference sequence). V lost 6 bases and J 5 bases, leaving 8 bases between the germline ends. This CDR3 spans 11 amino acids. The CDR3 DNA reads as TGTGCCAGCAGTTCGGATAACGAGCAGTACTTC. This gives the protein CASSSDNEQYF.

The chain has TRBV7-9 and TRBJ1-4; D gene uncertain. The CDR3 is made up of 16 amino acids. The germline CDR1 and CDR2 sequences are SEHNR and FQNEAQ (reference sequence). Trimming shortened V by 1 base and J by 0 bases, and 9 bases separated the two germline ends. The CDR3 region has the DNA TGTGCCAGCAGCTTAGATAGGGCAGCAACTAATGAAAAACTGTTTTTT. Amino acid sequence: CASSLDRAATNEKLFF. The entire variable domain, with the rest obtained from reference TRBV7-9 and TRBJ1-4, is as follows: DTGVSQNPRHKITKRGQNVTFRCDPISEHNRLYWYRQTLGQGPEFLTYFQNEAQLEKSRLLSDRFSAERPKGSFSTLEIQRTEQGDSAMYLCASSLDRAATNEKLFFGSGTQLSVL.

DNA for the CDR3: TGTGCCAGCTCCGAGTGGGACAGGGGCACAGATACGCAGTATTTT. Its translation is CASSEWDRGTDTQYF. The chain employs TRBV7-9 and TRBJ2-3, with 9 bases that match TRBD1. From germline, CDR1 is SEHNR and CDR2 FQNEAQ (reference sequence). The CDR3 totals 15 residues. V trimming: 8 bases; J trimming: 1 base; junction bases outside the gene matches: 7.